Below, one T cell receptor (beta chain) is given with its context. Its specificity is not known. A read error may account for a junction end that differs from germline. Treatment noted: 15 to 20 received Ad26.COV2.S at low or high dose, single or two shots; about 5 received placebo; per-sample allocation not given. Samples analyzed were those drawn on day 63 after the first vaccine or placebo injection. CDR1 is SSHAT, CDR2 FNYEAQ, per germline (reference sequence). This CDR3 has 15 residues. This table comes from immunoSEQ multiplex PCR, and its TCRdb copy is limited to in-frame clones, with some not included. The sample carries around 450,000 clones, roughly 88% recorded once. The data were obtained in a study of Ad26.COV2.S vaccination and SARS-CoV-2 variants. About the research overall: Ad26.COV2.S given intramuscularly, once or twice 56 days apart.

Findings and caveats of the study: People given the vaccine had a wider spike-specific TCR breadth than placebo recipients did.

The chain recombines TRBV7-7 with TRBJ2-5; D possibly corresponds to TRBD1 (5 bases). Sequences were derived from peripheral blood, sampled in a trial of Ad26.COV2.S vaccine versus placebo. The receptor was isolated from a person between 18 and 65 years old who received the Ad26.COV2.S COVID-19 vaccine or a placebo. The CDR3, as DNA: TGTGCTAGCAGCTTCAGTCAGGGCCTCCAAGAGACCCAGTACTTC. It translates to CASSFSQGLQETQYF. Combining the CDR3 with reference TRBV7-7 and TRBJ2-5 gives the whole variable domain GAGVSQSPRYKVTKRGQDVTLRCDPISSHATLYWYQQALGQGPEFLTYFNYEAQPDKSGLPSDRFSAERPEGSISTLTIQRTEQRDSAMYRCASSFSQGLQETQYFGPGTRLLVL.